The 29 T cell receptor beta chains reported below all come from one sample, sequenced in a study of shared clonotypes between healthy human individuals. CD8 cells classed as naive were CD45RO-negative and positively selected for CCR7, excluding terminally differentiated effector memory CD45RA+ cells. Method: immunoSEQ multiplex PCR; TCRdb's copy keeps in-frame clones and lacks some. The sample has about 2.2 million clones; about 93% are singletons. Sequenced sample: naive CD8+ T cells from PBMCs. The receptors come from a man younger than 35 in good health. Some clones in this sample may be carry-over from other donors' samples.

The chain couples TRBV9 to TRBJ2-1; 7 bases map to TRBD2. Germline V gene lookup returns CDR1 SGDLS and CDR2 YYNGEE. Germline trimming cut 4 bases from V and 8 bases from J; bases unmatched to any gene: 9. The length of the CDR3 is 14 residues. The CDR3 reads CASSIWDYPDEQFF. The CDR3, as DNA: TGTGCCAGCAGCATCTGGGACTACCCCGATGAGCAGTTCTTC.

This sequence joins TRBV5-1 and TRBJ2-1; tentatively, D is TRBD1 or TRBD2 (5 bases each). CDR1 is SGHRS and CDR2 is YFSETQ in the germline V gene. Trimming left V 4 bases short and J 6 bases short, with 11 bases between. This CDR3 has 13 residues. This CDR3 reads CASSAEGPNEQFF. The CDR3 nucleotides read TGCGCCAGCAGCGCCGAGGGGCCCAATGAGCAGTTCTTC.

V is TRBV6-5 and J is TRBJ2-3; TRBD2 agrees at 10 bases. Germline lookup yields CDR1 MNHEY and CDR2 SVGAGI. V gave up 7 bases and J gave up 2 bases; unmatched junction bases: 6. The CDR3 totals 15 residues. CDR3 sequence reads: CASTNGLADTDTQYF. CDR3 DNA: TGTGCCAGCACCAACGGACTAGCGGACACAGATACGCAGTATTTT.

The chain employs TRBV5-4 and TRBJ2-5; D remains ambiguous. Germline-derived CDR1 and CDR2 are SGHNT and YYREEE (reference sequence). The CDR3 runs 13 residues. Trimming pared 2 bases from V and 2 bases from J, leaving 7 bases between. The CDR3 loop is CASSFSGQETQYF. In DNA, the CDR3 is TGTGCCAGCAGCTTTTCCGGTCAAGAGACCCAGTACTTC.

The gene calls are TRBV9 and TRBJ2-4; D may match TRBD1 or TRBD2 (5 bases each). V was clipped by 0 bases and J by 9 bases, with 19 bases between them. Looked up from germline, CDR1 is SGDLS and CDR2 is YYNGEE. This CDR3 region has 16 residues. The CDR3 bases are TGTGCCAGCAGCGTAGAGGACCGGGGCCACCGAGCCATTCAGTACTTC. It codes for CASSVEDRGHRAIQYF.

V and J are TRBV4-1 and TRBJ1-1; 7 bases map to TRBD1. This CDR3 has 14 amino acids. The V gene end was trimmed by 4 bases and the J gene end by 3 bases; junction bases not matched to a gene: 5. Germline CDR1 MGHRA, CDR2 YSYEKL. CDR3 DNA: TGCGCCAGCAGCCTAGAACAGGGGTACACTGAAGCTTTCTTT. Residues: CASSLEQGYTEAFF.

This sequence joins TRBV28 and TRBJ2-7; 7 nucleotides agree with TRBD2. CDR3 length equals 14 residues. V was pared by 2 bases and J by 7 bases, with 8 bases of the junction left unmatched. Germline V gene lookup returns CDR1 MDHEN and CDR2 SYDVKM. CDR3 in amino acids: CASSLIPGGLEQYF. CDR3 nucleotide sequence: TGTGCCAGCAGTTTAATCCCCGGGGGGTTGGAGCAGTACTTC.

The chain has TRBV5-1 and TRBJ2-7; D not certain. The length of the CDR3 is 15 residues. Trimming pared 0 bases from V and 2 bases from J, leaving 12 bases between. CDR1 and CDR2 from the germline V gene are SGHRS and YFSETQ. The CDR3 loop is CASSLEVTRTYEQYF. The CDR3, as DNA: TGCGCCAGCAGCTTGGAGGTGACGAGGACCTACGAGCAGTACTTC.

V is TRBV7-7 and J is TRBJ2-1; tentative D call: TRBD2 (5 bases). Germline-derived CDR1 and CDR2 are SSHAT and FNYEAQ (reference sequence). The CDR3 has 15 amino acids. Trimming left V 2 bases short and J 4 bases short, with 12 bases between. The CDR3 DNA sequence: TGTGCCAGCAGCTTATTTGAGGGCCCATACAATGAGCAGTTCTTC. Its translation: CASSLFEGPYNEQFF.

The chain is built from TRBV10-3 and TRBJ2-3, with TRBD2 identical over 12 bases. In germline, CDR1 is ENHRY, CDR2 SYGVKD. The CDR3 is 16 amino acids. The J segment lost 4 bases and the V segment lost 3 bases, leaving 5 bases of the junction unmatched. As DNA, the CDR3 is TGTGCCATCAGTGACTCTAGCGGGAGGGCCTCAGATACGCAGTATTTT. Its translation: CAISDSSGRASDTQYF.

The chain recombines TRBV10-3 with TRBJ1-3, with TRBD1 identical over 10 bases. Germline trimming cut 10 bases from V and 6 bases from J; bases unmatched to any gene: 6. CDR3 length equals 13 residues. Germline V lookup: CDR1 ENHRY, CDR2 SYGVKD. CDR3 sequence: CATGTGVKNTIYF. In DNA form, the CDR3 reads TGTGCCACGGGGACAGGGGTTAAAAACACCATATATTTT.

The V call is TRBV28, the J call TRBJ2-7; a possible D gene is TRBD2 (6 bases). The ends were cut back, 5 bases at V and 2 bases at J, with 28 bases in the middle. Germline V gene data show CDR1 as MDHEN and CDR2 as SYDVKM. The CDR3 totals 19 residues. Written as DNA, the CDR3 is TGTGCCAGCAGTCTATCCCAATATCGGGACTCCGGTGATCCCTACGAGCAGTACTTC. Translated, it gives CASSLSQYRDSGDPYEQYF.

This sequence joins TRBV7-9 and TRBJ1-5; D not certain. The CDR3 spans 14 residues. Trimming cost V 4 bases and J 2 bases, with 9 bases left between them. Germline CDR1 and CDR2: SEHNR and FQNEAQ (reference sequence). CDR3 in amino acids: CASSSGSGNQPQHF. The CDR3 DNA reads as TGTGCCAGCAGCTCCGGGAGCGGCAATCAGCCCCAGCATTTT.

The chain uses TRBV15 and TRBJ2-1; 8 nucleotides match TRBD2. CDR3 length equals 15 residues. Trimming took 6 bases from V and 4 from J; bases not matched to a gene: 8. Per the germline V gene, CDR1 is LNHNV and CDR2 is YYDKDF (reference sequence). The CDR3 coding sequence is TGTGCCACCAGTCTTAGCGGGACAATTTACAATGAGCAGTTCTTC. Its translation is CATSLSGTIYNEQFF.

The gene calls are TRBV7-3 and TRBJ2-1, with 11 positions matching TRBD2. The germline V gene encodes CDR1 SGHTA and CDR2 FQGTGA. V shed 1 base and J 6 bases; nucleotides not matched to a gene: 8. The CDR3 runs 17 residues. CDR3 DNA: TGTGCCAGCAGCTTAAATGGGCGGCTAGCGGGAGGCAATGAGCAGTTCTTC. Protein: CASSLNGRLAGGNEQFF.

This chain links TRBV27 with TRBJ1-2; D not certain. CDR3 length: 14 amino acids. Per the germline V gene, CDR1 is MNHEY and CDR2 is SMNVEV (reference sequence). V was cut by 4 bases and J by 0 bases, with 9 bases left in between. DNA of the CDR3: TGTGCCAGCAGTTCGCGGCTAGCTAACTATGGCTACACCTTC. Its translation is CASSSRLANYGYTF.

This clone was picked up one time. The V gene is TRBV5-4, the J gene TRBJ2-7; D perhaps matches TRBD1 (6 bases). The germline V gene has CDR1 SGHNT and CDR2 YYREEE (reference sequence). The CDR3 has 15 amino acids. The germline V and J ends were trimmed by 1 base and 3 bases, with 14 bases remaining between them. This CDR3 is CASSLPPGQDYEQYF. Written as DNA, the CDR3 is TGTGCCAGCAGCTTGCCCCCGGGACAAGACTACGAGCAGTACTTC.

This clone occurred once. V gene TRBV27 combines with J gene TRBJ1-2, with no clear D. This CDR3 comprises 15 residues. Germline V gene lookup returns CDR1 MNHEY and CDR2 SMNVEV (reference sequence). V was shortened by 4 bases and J by 4 bases, with 16 bases between the two germline ends. DNA of the CDR3: TGTGCCAGCAGTTCGCGGCGGTCCAGTATCTATGGCTACACCTTC. Its translation is CASSSRRSSIYGYTF.

J is TRBJ2-3 and V is TRBV18, with a tentative D call TRBD2 (6 bases). The CDR3 loop spans 16 amino acids. V was shortened by 4 bases and J by 0 bases, with 14 bases between the two germline ends. Germline CDR1 reads KGHSH; CDR2 reads LQKENI. The CDR3 sequence is CASSLPGLSSTDTQYF. DNA for the CDR3: TGTGCCAGCTCACTACCGGGACTCTCTAGCACAGATACGCAGTATTTT.

This clone was seen only a few times. The chain links TRBV27 to TRBJ1-5; a weak D match, TRBD1 (5 bases). The CDR3 covers 13 residues. CDR1 and CDR2 from the germline V gene are MNHEY and SMNVEV (reference sequence). Trimming removed 6 bases at V and 6 bases at J, with 12 bases between. The CDR3, as DNA: TGTGCCAGCAGCGCAGGGATGAGTCAGCCCCAGCATTTT. As protein: CASSAGMSQPQHF.

The genes are TRBV11-2 and TRBJ2-3, with D perhaps TRBD2 (5 bases). Germline V gene sequence: CDR1 SGHAT, CDR2 FQNNGV. This CDR3 contains 14 residues. Trimming stripped 1 base from V and 5 bases from J, with 10 bases between. The CDR3 DNA is TGTGCCAGCAGCTTAGGGGGTCGGGGAGATACGCAGTATTTT. Protein sequence: CASSLGGRGDTQYF. The complete variable domain, with remaining parts taken from reference TRBV11-2 and TRBJ2-3, reads EAGVAQSPRYKIIEKRQSVAFWCNPISGHATLYWYQQILGQGPKLLIQFQNNGVVDDSQLPKDRFSAERLKGVDSTLKIQPAKLEDSAVYLCASSLGGRGDTQYFGPGTRLTVL.

The V call is TRBV27, the J call TRBJ2-1; TRBD2 is a possible D gene (5 bases). CDR1 is MNHEY and CDR2 is SMNVEV in the germline V gene (reference sequence). The CDR3 sequence is 12 residues long. Trimming shortened V by 6 bases and J by 12 bases, and 15 bases separated the two germline ends. CDR3 sequence: CASSQSGYRQFF. In nucleotides, the CDR3 is TGTGCCAGCAGCCAAAGCGGATACCGGCAGTTCTTC.

CDR3 bases: TGTGCCAGCAGTTTATATGGGGCCCCCGTGAGCTACGAGCAGTACTTC. Amino acids: CASSLYGAPVSYEQYF. The rearrangement joins TRBV28 to TRBJ2-7, with D perhaps TRBD1 (5 bases). Germline-derived CDR1 and CDR2 are MDHEN and SYDVKM. V lost 1 base and J 3 bases, leaving 16 bases between the germline ends. The CDR3 has 16 amino acids.

The CDR3 sequence: CASSERQVRNQPQHF. CDR3 coding DNA: TGTGCCAGCAGTGAACGGCAGGTCCGCAATCAGCCCCAGCATTTT. The chain employs TRBV6-1 and TRBJ1-5; D call uncertain. CDR1 MNHNS and CDR2 SASEGT come from the germline V gene. Deletions cut 2 bases from V and 2 bases from J, with 10 bases between. The CDR3 is 15 amino acids.

This chain joins TRBV27 and TRBJ2-2, with D perhaps matching TRBD2 (6 bases). V shed 4 bases and J shed 4 bases, with 16 bases lying between them. The germline V gene encodes CDR1 MNHEY and CDR2 SMNVEV (reference sequence). The CDR3 is made up of 16 amino acids. The CDR3 loop reads CASSSLEGVGTGELFF. DNA of the CDR3: TGTGCCAGCAGTTCCCTGGAGGGAGTAGGCACCGGGGAGCTGTTTTTT.

CDR3 in DNA: TGTGCCAGCAGTCGATTGGGGGGCACCGGGGAGCTGTTTTTT. As protein: CASSRLGGTGELFF. J is TRBJ2-2 and V is TRBV6-1, with D tentatively TRBD2 (6 bases). Germline V gene data show CDR1 as MNHNS and CDR2 as SASEGT. V lost 5 bases, J lost 4 bases, and 11 bases lay in between. The CDR3 spans 14 residues.

The V and J genes are TRBV4-1 and TRBJ2-3; D possibly uses TRBD1 or TRBD2 (6 bases each). The ends were cut back, 4 bases at V and 2 bases at J, with 13 bases in the middle. The CDR3 extends over 15 amino acids. CDR1 MGHRA and CDR2 YSYEKL come from the germline V gene. This CDR3 reads CASSPFRGHTDTQYF. For the CDR3, the DNA is TGCGCCAGCAGCCCCTTCCGGGGGCACACAGATACGCAGTATTTT.

The chain combines TRBV9 with TRBJ2-7; 13 positions agree with TRBD2. The trim removed 3 bases at V and 5 bases at J, leaving 5 bases unmatched. CDR1 and CDR2 (germline): SGDLS, YYNGEE. The CDR3 has 15 amino acids. The CDR3: CASSAKGTSGDEQYF. In DNA, the CDR3 is TGTGCCAGCAGCGCAAAGGGGACTAGCGGGGACGAGCAGTACTTC.

There are a few counts of this clone. The CDR3 DNA is TGTGCCAGCAGTGAATTGGACACGTCCTACGAGCAGTACTTC. Protein sequence: CASSELDTSYEQYF. This sequence joins TRBV2 and TRBJ2-7; a possible D gene is TRBD1 (5 bases). The CDR3 has 14 residues. Germline-derived CDR1 and CDR2 are SNHLY and FYNNEI. V was shortened by 2 bases and J by 1 base, with 9 bases between the two germline ends.